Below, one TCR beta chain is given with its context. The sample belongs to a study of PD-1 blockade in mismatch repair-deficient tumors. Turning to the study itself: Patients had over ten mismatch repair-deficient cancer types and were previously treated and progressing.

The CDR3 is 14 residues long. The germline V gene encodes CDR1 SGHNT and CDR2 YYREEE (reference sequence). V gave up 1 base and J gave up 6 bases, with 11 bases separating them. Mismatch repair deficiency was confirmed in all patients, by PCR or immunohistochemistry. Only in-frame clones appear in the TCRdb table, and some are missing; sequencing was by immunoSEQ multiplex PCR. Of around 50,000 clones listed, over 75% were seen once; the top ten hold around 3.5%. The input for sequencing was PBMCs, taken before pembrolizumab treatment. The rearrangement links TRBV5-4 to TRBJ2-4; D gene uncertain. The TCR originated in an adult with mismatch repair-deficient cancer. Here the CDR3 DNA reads TGTGCCAGCAGCTTGATGGGTATTGGAAACATTCAGTACTTC. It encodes CASSLMGIGNIQYF.